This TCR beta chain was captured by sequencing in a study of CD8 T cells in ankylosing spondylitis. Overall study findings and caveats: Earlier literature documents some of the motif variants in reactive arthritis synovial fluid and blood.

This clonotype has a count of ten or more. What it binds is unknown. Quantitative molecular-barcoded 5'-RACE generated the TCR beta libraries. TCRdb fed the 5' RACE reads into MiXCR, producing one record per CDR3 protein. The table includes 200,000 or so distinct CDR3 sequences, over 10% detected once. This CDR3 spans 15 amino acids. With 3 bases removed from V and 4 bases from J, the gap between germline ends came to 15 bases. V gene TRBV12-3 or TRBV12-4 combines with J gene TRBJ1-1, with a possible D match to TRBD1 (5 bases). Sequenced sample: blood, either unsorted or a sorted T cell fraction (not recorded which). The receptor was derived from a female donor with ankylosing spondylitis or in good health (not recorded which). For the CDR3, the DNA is TGTGCCAGCAGTTTTAGCCCCCTGGGGGGCACTGAAGCTTTCTTT. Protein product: CASSFSPLGGTEAFF.